Listed below are T cell receptor beta chains from one sample, sequenced in a study of post-analysis software for immune sequencing data. A single record per CDR3 protein comes from TCRdb applying MiXCR to the PCR reads. The profile shows hundreds of thousands of distinct CDR3 sequences, approximately 59% of them singletons. Sample: blood. The receptors were sampled from a girl aged 2 to 10 with multiple sclerosis. Each CDR3 is given with its conserved first and last residue. D genes are given only for firm matches. Some rows mark clone size as missing; the rest say once, few, many or name a class of expanded clone.

TRBV7-9	TRBJ2-3	13	NA	NA	TGTGCCAGCAGCCGGGTGAATACAGATACGCAGTATTTT	CASSRVNTDTQYF
TRBV2	TRBJ2-7	15	NA	NA	TGTGCCAGCAGTGAAGAACAGGGCCCCTCCTACGAGCAGTACTTC	CASSEEQGPSYEQYF
TRBV10-3	TRBJ2-1	16	few	TRBD2	TGTGCCATCAGTGGCACTAGCGGGAGCTCCTACAATGAGCAGTTCTTC	CAISGTSGSSYNEQFF
TRBV3-1	TRBJ2-5	15	few	NA	TGTGCCAGCAGCCAAGATGAAGATCCCGCAGAGACCCAGTACTTC	CASSQDEDPAETQYF
TRBV7-3	TRBJ2-1	15	once	TRBD2	TGTGCCAGCATGAAAAGCACTAGCGGGAGCAATGAGCAGTTCTTC	CASMKSTSGSNEQFF
TRBV14	TRBJ2-6	18	NA	NA	TGTGCCAGCAGCCAACCTGGGAAGCCCTCCTCTGGGGCCAACGTCCTGACTTTC	CASSQPGKPSSGANVLTF
TRBV7-2	TRBJ1-1	14	once	NA	TGTGCCAGCAGCACCTACGGGGCGAACACTGAAGCTTTCTTT	CASSTYGANTEAFF
TRBV5-1	TRBJ2-7	12	NA	NA	TGCGCCAGCAGCTTCGGACTAAGCGAGCAGTACTTC	CASSFGLSEQYF
TRBV6-2/TRBV6-3	TRBJ1-2	14	NA	NA	TGTGCCAGCAGTTACAGCCCTCGCTCGTATGGCTACACCTTC	CASSYSPRSYGYTF
TRBV25-1	TRBJ1-2	14	few	NA	TGTGCCAGCAGTGAATACGCGGGGGTAGATGGCTACACCTTC	CASSEYAGVDGYTF